This TCR beta chain was sequenced for a study of blood T cell repertoires in COVID-19. This CDR3 is built from 16 residues. CDR1 is MNHEY, CDR2 SVGAGI, per germline. A remark on this clone: Compared with germline, one end of the junction differs, possibly owing to a read error.

Authors' analysis steps: For nucleated cells, counts were estimated from reference gene primer amplification. Method: immunoSEQ multiplex PCR; TCRdb's copy keeps in-frame clones and lacks some. Clone size and V and J calls were adopted from that table, with D and trimming inferred from the DNA. The sample records over 250,000 clones, approximately 85% being singletons. This receptor was identified in a woman aged 25-40 years with acute or convalescent COVID-19. The source material was peripheral blood. The genes are TRBV6-5 and TRBJ2-3; the D gene is possibly TRBD2 (5 bases). The CDR3 is CVSSYSTGWELDTQYF. In DNA form, the CDR3 reads TGTGTCAGCAGTTACTCGACTGGGTGGGAGCTAGATACGCAGTATTTT.